These 26 T cell receptor beta chains were all obtained from the same sample, sequenced in a study of CD8 T cells in ankylosing spondylitis. TCRdb processed the 5' RACE reads anew with MiXCR; each CDR3 protein has one entry. The profile covers more than 250,000 distinct CDR3 sequences, with about 9.9% appearing a single time and around 8.4% taken by the ten largest. Sequenced input: blood, either unsorted or a sorted T cell fraction (not recorded which). These TCRs come from a female donor with ankylosing spondylitis or in good health (not recorded which).

This clonotype was seen many times. J is TRBJ2-2 and V is TRBV4-3; 11 nucleotides align to TRBD2. With 0 bases clipped from V and 1 base from J, the junction kept 4 bases outside the gene matches. The CDR3 consists of 18 residues. Germline CDR1 is LGHNA and CDR2 is YSLEER. CDR3 sequence reads: CASSQDPLAGGNTGELFF. Here the CDR3 DNA reads TGCGCCAGCAGCCAAGATCCGCTAGCGGGAGGGAACACCGGGGAGCTGTTTTTT.

This clonotype has just a few counts. The chain carries TRBV28 and TRBJ2-7, with TRBD1 identical over 7 bases. Germline V lookup: CDR1 MDHEN, CDR2 SYDVKM. Germline trimming cut 5 bases from V and 1 base from J; bases unmatched to any gene: 8. The CDR3 spans 15 residues. CDR3 residues: CASSQRGPGSYEQYF. The CDR3 nucleotides read TGTGCCAGCAGTCAGAGGGGGCCGGGATCCTACGAGCAGTACTTC.

This clonotype has a handful of counts. This CDR3 is CASSQVGPGSGELFF. The DNA of the CDR3 is TGCGCCAGCAGCCAAGTAGGCCCAGGGTCCGGGGAGCTGTTTTTT. The chain links TRBV4-3 to TRBJ2-2, with D possibly matching TRBD1 (5 bases). Germline loops: CDR1 LGHNA, CDR2 YSLEER. The CDR3 consists of 15 residues. V was pared by 1 base and J by 6 bases, with 12 bases between.

In its sample, this clonotype was seen many times. The chain uses TRBV7-8 and TRBJ2-1, with 9 bases identical to TRBD1. The CDR3 is made up of 15 amino acids. Per the germline V gene, CDR1 is SGHVS and CDR2 is FQNEAQ. The ends lost 5 bases at V and 4 bases at J; junction bases unmatched: 6. CDR3 DNA sequence: TGTGCCAGCAGCACCGGGACAGGGACTTACAATGAGCAGTTCTTC. It encodes CASSTGTGTYNEQFF.

This rearrangement joins TRBV28 to TRBJ1-5; perhaps TRBD1 as D (6 bases). The CDR3 is made up of 14 amino acids. Germline V gives CDR1 MDHEN, CDR2 SYDVKM. The ends were cut back, 9 bases at V and 3 bases at J, with 15 bases in the middle. The DNA for the CDR3 is TGTGCCAGTAAGAAACAGGGATTCAATCAGCCCCAGCATTTT. This translates into CASKKQGFNQPQHF.

This clonotype was counted ten times or more. V usage is TRBV4-2 and J usage is TRBJ2-7; D gene unclear. The V end lost 0 bases, the J end lost 8 bases, and 14 bases lay between the germline ends. There are 14 residues in the CDR3. The V gene's germline CDR1 is LGHNA and CDR2 YNFKEQ. The CDR3 region is CASSQDVKGPQQYF. Here the CDR3 DNA reads TGTGCCAGCAGCCAAGATGTGAAGGGTCCCCAGCAGTACTTC.

In this sample, this clonotype turned up many times. The chain employs TRBV4-3 and TRBJ2-1; 8 nucleotides line up with TRBD1. This CDR3 is 15 amino acids long. With 4 bases clipped from V and 3 bases from J, the junction kept 5 bases outside the gene matches. CDR1 LGHNA and CDR2 YSLEER come from the germline V gene. The CDR3 bases are TGCGCCAGCAGCCCGGGACAGGCGGACTACAATGAGCAGTTCTTC. Protein: CASSPGQADYNEQFF.

The chain joins TRBV14 to TRBJ2-5, with 14 bases identical to TRBD2. After removal of 4 bases from V and 5 bases from J, the junction contained 6 bases not matched to a gene. CDR1 and CDR2 (germline): SGHDN, FVKESK. The CDR3 totals 16 residues. The CDR3 loop reads CASSRLAGGVGETQYF. CDR3 nucleotide sequence: TGTGCCAGCAGCCGACTAGCGGGAGGGGTCGGGGAGACCCAGTACTTC.

At least ten counts were recorded for this clonotype. The chain has TRBV20-1 and TRBJ1-1, with 10 bases that match TRBD1. V trimming: 6 bases; J trimming: 11 bases; junction bases outside the gene matches: 15. The V gene's germline CDR1 is DFQATT and CDR2 SNEGSKA (reference sequence). This CDR3 spans 14 amino acids. The CDR3 loop reads CSAGTGTGVFGAFF. The CDR3 DNA reads as TGCAGTGCCGGGACCGGGACAGGGGTTTTTGGGGCTTTCTTT.

Many counts were recorded for this clonotype. CDR3 residues: CASSTGLETQYF. CDR3 in DNA: TGTGCCAGCAGTACAGGGCTGGAGACCCAGTACTTC. The rearrangement uses TRBV9 and TRBJ2-5, with D maybe TRBD1 (6 bases). This CDR3 is 12 amino acids long. Germline V gene sequence: CDR1 SGDLS, CDR2 YYNGEE. The V and J ends lost 5 bases and 5 bases respectively, with 10 bases between them.

At least ten counts were recorded for this clonotype. This chain links TRBV7-2 with TRBJ2-1, with 8 bases aligning to TRBD1. Germline trimming cut 6 bases from V and 0 bases from J; bases unmatched to any gene: 10. This CDR3 has 17 residues. Germline lookup yields CDR1 SGHTA and CDR2 FQGNSA. In nucleotides, the CDR3 is TGTGCCAGCAGTTCACAACCGGGACAGGTCTCCTACAATGAGCAGTTCTTC. This gives the protein CASSSQPGQVSYNEQFF.

This clonotype was seen many times. V usage is TRBV29-1 and J usage is TRBJ2-3, with a tentative D call TRBD2 (6 bases). The CDR3 sequence is 13 residues long. Germline CDR1 and CDR2: SQVTM and ANQGSEA. Trimming stripped 1 base from V and 5 bases from J, with 10 bases between. CDR3 sequence: CSVEGEAQDTQYF. As DNA, the CDR3 is TGCAGCGTTGAAGGGGAGGCCCAAGATACGCAGTATTTT.

In this sample, this clonotype turned up many times. The chain recombines TRBV3-1 with TRBJ2-7; TRBD2 agrees at 10 bases. Trimming cost V 3 bases and J 2 bases; bases outside gene matches: 7. Germline V lookup: CDR1 LGHDT, CDR2 YNNKEL (reference sequence). The CDR3 runs to 16 residues. The CDR3 reads CASSQGRTSGAYEQYF. The DNA of the CDR3 is TGTGCCAGCAGCCAGGGGCGGACTAGCGGAGCCTACGAGCAGTACTTC.

This clonotype was counted a few times. The chain joins TRBV30 to TRBJ1-2; D is perhaps TRBD1 (5 bases). V dropped 5 bases and J dropped 5 bases, with 15 bases sitting between them. Germline loops: CDR1 GTSNPN, CDR2 SVGIG (reference sequence). The CDR3 is made up of 13 amino acids. CDR3 protein: CAWGDPGLYGYTF. The CDR3 DNA reads TGTGCCTGGGGCGACCCGGGACTTTATGGCTACACCTTC.

As for this clonotype: Germline is not matched at one junction end, which may reflect a read error. As DNA, the CDR3 is TGTGCCACCAGTCACTTAAGTCCGCCGGACACCGGGGAGCTGTTTTTT. It is translated as CATSHLSPPDTGELFF. The rearrangement joins TRBV27 to TRBJ2-2; D is unresolved. There are 16 residues in the CDR3. Germline CDR1 and CDR2: MNHEY and SMNVEV (reference sequence).

This clonotype was picked up a small number of times. The gene calls are TRBV4-3 and TRBJ2-3; D may be TRBD2 (5 bases). In germline, CDR1 is LGHNA, CDR2 YSLEER. The V end was cut by 0 bases, the J end by 4 bases, with 11 bases between. This CDR3 has 15 amino acids. For the CDR3, the DNA is TGCGCCAGCAGCCAAGATCGGGAAGTAGCAGATACGCAGTATTTT. It yields the protein CASSQDREVADTQYF.

The chain couples TRBV10-2 to TRBJ2-1; D uncertain. Germline V lookup: CDR1 WSHSY, CDR2 SAAADI. This CDR3 contains 12 residues. The V and J ends lost 6 bases and 5 bases respectively, with 8 bases between them. The CDR3 loop reads CASRAWNNEQFF. Here the CDR3 DNA reads TGCGCCAGCAGGGCCTGGAACAATGAGCAGTTCTTC.

Ten or more counts support this clonotype. The V call is TRBV11-2, the J call TRBJ1-6; 7 bases are a match to TRBD1. The junction had 6 bases not matched to a gene; V was cut back by 5 bases and J by 5 bases. CDR3 length: 15 amino acids. Germline loops: CDR1 SGHAT, CDR2 FQNNGV. This CDR3 is CASSATGSNNSPLHF. In DNA, the CDR3 is TGTGCCAGCAGCGCGACAGGGTCGAATAATTCACCCCTCCACTTT.

This clonotype came up many times. The J gene is TRBJ2-3, the V gene TRBV7-2; possibly TRBD1 for D (5 bases). This CDR3 is built from 16 residues. The V end was cut by 1 base, the J end by 4 bases, with 15 bases between. Germline loops: CDR1 SGHTA, CDR2 FQGNSA. CDR3 sequence: CASSLEGVRVPDTQYF. In DNA, the CDR3 is TGTGCCAGCAGCTTAGAAGGGGTCAGAGTCCCAGATACGCAGTATTTT.

Many counts were recorded for this clonotype. V is TRBV12-3 or TRBV12-4 and J is TRBJ1-5; unclear D gene. The V end lost 7 bases, the J end lost 7 bases, and 14 bases lay between the germline ends. The CDR3 is 13 amino acids. The DNA for the CDR3 is TGTGCCAGCACCCCAAAACGAGGCCAGCCCCAGCATTTT. This sequence encodes CASTPKRGQPQHF.

This clonotype showed up many times. V and J are TRBV12-3 or TRBV12-4 and TRBJ1-1, with no clear D. This CDR3 spans 12 amino acids. Between the trimmed V and J ends, which lost 2 bases and 8 bases, there was a span of 9 bases. The CDR3 is CASSLKTREAFF. In DNA form, the CDR3 reads TGTGCCAGCAGTTTAAAGACAAGGGAAGCTTTCTTT.

The rearrangement links TRBV3-1 to TRBJ1-2; a possible D gene is TRBD1 (6 bases). The CDR3 sequence is 14 residues long. Germline CDR1 is LGHDT and CDR2 is YNNKEL (reference sequence). V lost 4 bases, J lost 2 bases, and 11 bases lay in between. For the CDR3, the DNA is TGTGCCAGCAGCCCTCCAGGGGCGAACTATGGCTACACCTTC. This codes for CASSPPGANYGYTF.

This clonotype has ten or more counts. This chain uses TRBV12-3 or TRBV12-4 with TRBJ1-5, with D possibly matching TRBD1 (6 bases). The CDR3 spans 19 residues. V was clipped by 7 bases and J by 5 bases, with 30 bases between them. In nucleotides, the CDR3 is TGTGCCAGCACTACATGGAGGGAATTTAGCCCTGCAGGGGATCAGCCCCAGCATTTT. Residues: CASTTWREFSPAGDQPQHF.

There are a few counts of this clonotype. This sequence joins TRBV6-1 and TRBJ2-7; possible D gene TRBD2, 7 bases. V shed 6 bases and J shed 1 base, with 13 bases lying between them. This CDR3 is 14 amino acids long. CDR1 and CDR2 (germline): MNHNS, SASEGT. This CDR3 is CASSSGDTSYEQYF. CDR3 coding DNA: TGTGCCAGCAGCAGCGGGGACACTTCCTACGAGCAGTACTTC.

This chain joins TRBV12-3 or TRBV12-4 and TRBJ1-1, with 7 bases fitting TRBD1. V was pared by 2 bases and J by 3 bases, with 9 bases of the junction left unmatched. This CDR3 spans 16 amino acids. The CDR3 bases are TGTGCCAGCAGTTTACTACAGGGGATGAGGGACACTGAAGCTTTCTTT. Translation gives CASSLLQGMRDTEAFF.

This clonotype was seen repeatedly, ten times or more. This chain connects TRBV6-6 to TRBJ2-2; TRBD1 agrees at 7 bases. Trimming cost V 6 bases and J 8 bases; bases outside gene matches: 6. This CDR3 spans 13 amino acids. CDR1 is MNHNY, CDR2 SVGAGI, per germline (reference sequence). CDR3 sequence: CASSLDRVGELFF. CDR3 sequence (DNA): TGTGCCAGCAGCCTCGACAGGGTTGGGGAGCTGTTTTTT.